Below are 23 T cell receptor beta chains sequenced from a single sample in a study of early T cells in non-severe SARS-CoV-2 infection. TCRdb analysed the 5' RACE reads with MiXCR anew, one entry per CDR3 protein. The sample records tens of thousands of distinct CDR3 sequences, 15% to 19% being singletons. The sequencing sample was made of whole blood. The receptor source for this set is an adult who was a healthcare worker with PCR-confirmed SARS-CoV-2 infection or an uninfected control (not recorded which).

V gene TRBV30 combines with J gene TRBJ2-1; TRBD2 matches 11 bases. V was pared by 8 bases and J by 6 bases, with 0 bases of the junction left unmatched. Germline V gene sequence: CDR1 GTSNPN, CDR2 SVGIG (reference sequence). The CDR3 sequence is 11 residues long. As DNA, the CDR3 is TGTGCCCTAGCGGGAGGCAATGAGCAGTTCTTC. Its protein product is CALAGGNEQFF.

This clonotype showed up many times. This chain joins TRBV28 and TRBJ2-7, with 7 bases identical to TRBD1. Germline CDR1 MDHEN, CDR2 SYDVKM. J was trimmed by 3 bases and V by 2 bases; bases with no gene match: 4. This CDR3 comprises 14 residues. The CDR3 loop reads CASSLGDRDYEQYF. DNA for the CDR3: TGTGCCAGCAGTTTAGGGGACAGAGACTACGAGCAGTACTTC. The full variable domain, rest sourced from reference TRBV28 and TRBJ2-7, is DVKVTQSSRYLVKRTGEKVFLECVQDMDHENMFWYRQDPGLGLRLIYFSYDVKMKEKGDIPEGYSVSREKKERFSLILESASTNQTSMYLCASSLGDRDYEQYFGPGTRLTVT.

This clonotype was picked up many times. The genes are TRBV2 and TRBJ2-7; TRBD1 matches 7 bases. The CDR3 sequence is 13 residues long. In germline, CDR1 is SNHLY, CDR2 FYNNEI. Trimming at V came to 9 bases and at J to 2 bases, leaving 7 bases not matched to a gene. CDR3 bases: TGTGCCAGTACTGGGACAGTACCCTACGAGCAGTACTTC. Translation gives CASTGTVPYEQYF.

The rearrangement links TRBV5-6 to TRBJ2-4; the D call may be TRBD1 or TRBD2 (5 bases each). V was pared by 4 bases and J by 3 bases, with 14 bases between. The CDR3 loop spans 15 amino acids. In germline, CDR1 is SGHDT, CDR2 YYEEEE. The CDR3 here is CASSPIRGVKNIQYF. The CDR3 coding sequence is TGTGCCAGCAGCCCTATCCGGGGCGTCAAAAACATTCAGTACTTC.

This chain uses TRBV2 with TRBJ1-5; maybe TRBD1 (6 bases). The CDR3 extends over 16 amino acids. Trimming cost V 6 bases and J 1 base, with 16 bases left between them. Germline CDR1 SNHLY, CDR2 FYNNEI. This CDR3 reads CASRGTKAGSNQPQHF. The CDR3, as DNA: TGTGCCAGCAGGGGGACAAAAGCTGGGAGCAATCAGCCCCAGCATTTT.

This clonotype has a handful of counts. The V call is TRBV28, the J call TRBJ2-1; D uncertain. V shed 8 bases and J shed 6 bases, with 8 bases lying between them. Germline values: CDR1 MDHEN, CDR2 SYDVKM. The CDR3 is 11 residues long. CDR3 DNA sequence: TGTGCCAGCCACGTCCGCAATGAGCAGTTCTTC. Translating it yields CASHVRNEQFF.

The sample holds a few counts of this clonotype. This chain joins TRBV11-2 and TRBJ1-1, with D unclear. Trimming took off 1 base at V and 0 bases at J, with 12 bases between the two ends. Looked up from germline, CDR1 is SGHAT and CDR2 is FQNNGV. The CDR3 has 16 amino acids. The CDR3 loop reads CASSLVTRQLNTEAFF. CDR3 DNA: TGTGCCAGCAGCTTAGTAACGCGGCAGTTGAACACTGAAGCTTTCTTT.

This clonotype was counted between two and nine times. CDR3 sequence: CASSLVVNTEAFF. The CDR3 DNA sequence: TGCGCCAGCAGCTTGGTTGTGAACACTGAAGCTTTCTTT. The rearrangement links TRBV5-1 to TRBJ1-1, with unresolved D. There are 13 residues in the CDR3. Germline assignment: CDR1 SGHRS and CDR2 YFSETQ. V was clipped by 0 bases and J by 0 bases, with 3 bases between them.

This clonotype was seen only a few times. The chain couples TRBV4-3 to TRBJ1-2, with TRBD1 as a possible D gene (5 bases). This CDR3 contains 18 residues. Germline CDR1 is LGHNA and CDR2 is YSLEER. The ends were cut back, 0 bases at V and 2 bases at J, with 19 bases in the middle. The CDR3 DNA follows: TGCGCCAGCAGCCAAGATATTGGGGCCCTCCCTGACAACTATGGCTACACCTTC. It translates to CASSQDIGALPDNYGYTF.

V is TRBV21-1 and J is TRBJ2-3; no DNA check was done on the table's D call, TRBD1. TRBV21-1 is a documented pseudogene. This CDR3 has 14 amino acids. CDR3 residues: CASKGGRFTDTQYF. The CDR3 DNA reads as TGTGCCAGCAAGGGGGGGCGATTCACAGATACGCAGTATTTT.

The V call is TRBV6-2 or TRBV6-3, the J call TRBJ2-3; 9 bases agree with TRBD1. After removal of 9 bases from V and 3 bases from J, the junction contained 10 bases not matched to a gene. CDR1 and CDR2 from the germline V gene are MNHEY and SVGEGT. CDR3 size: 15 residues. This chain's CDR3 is CASRLPGQGTDTQYF. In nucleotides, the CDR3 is TGTGCCAGTAGGCTTCCGGGACAGGGTACAGATACGCAGTATTTT.

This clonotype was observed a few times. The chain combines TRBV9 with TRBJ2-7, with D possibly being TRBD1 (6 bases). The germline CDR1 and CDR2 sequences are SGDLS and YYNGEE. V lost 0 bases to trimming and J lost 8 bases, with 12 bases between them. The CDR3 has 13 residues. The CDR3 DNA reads TGTGCCAGCAGCGTAGGGCTACAGGGACAGCAGTACTTC. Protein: CASSVGLQGQQYF.

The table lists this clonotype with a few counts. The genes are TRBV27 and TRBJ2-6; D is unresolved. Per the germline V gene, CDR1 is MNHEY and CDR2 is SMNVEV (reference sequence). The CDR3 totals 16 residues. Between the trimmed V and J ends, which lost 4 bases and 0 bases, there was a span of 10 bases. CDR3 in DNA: TGTGCCAGCAGTTCATACACAACCTCTGGGGCCAACGTCCTGACTTTC. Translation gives CASSSYTTSGANVLTF.

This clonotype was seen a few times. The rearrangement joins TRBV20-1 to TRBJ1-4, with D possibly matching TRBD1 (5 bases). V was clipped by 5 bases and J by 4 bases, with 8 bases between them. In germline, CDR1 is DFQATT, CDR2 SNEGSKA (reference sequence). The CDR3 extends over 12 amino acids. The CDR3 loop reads CSAQGDNEKLFF. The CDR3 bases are TGCAGTGCTCAGGGAGATAATGAAAAACTGTTTTTT.

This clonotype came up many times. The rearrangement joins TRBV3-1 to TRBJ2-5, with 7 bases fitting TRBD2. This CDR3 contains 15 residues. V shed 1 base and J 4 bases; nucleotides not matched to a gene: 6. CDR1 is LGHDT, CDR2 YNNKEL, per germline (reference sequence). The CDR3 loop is CASSQAGGSPETQYF. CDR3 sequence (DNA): TGTGCCAGCAGCCAAGCGGGAGGAAGTCCAGAGACCCAGTACTTC.

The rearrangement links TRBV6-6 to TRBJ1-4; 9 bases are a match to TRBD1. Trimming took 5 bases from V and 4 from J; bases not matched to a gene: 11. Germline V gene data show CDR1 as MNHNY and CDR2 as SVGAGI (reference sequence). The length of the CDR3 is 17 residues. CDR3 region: CASSARQGEPLNEKLFF. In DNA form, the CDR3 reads TGTGCCAGCAGTGCCCGACAGGGGGAGCCTCTTAATGAAAAACTGTTTTTT.

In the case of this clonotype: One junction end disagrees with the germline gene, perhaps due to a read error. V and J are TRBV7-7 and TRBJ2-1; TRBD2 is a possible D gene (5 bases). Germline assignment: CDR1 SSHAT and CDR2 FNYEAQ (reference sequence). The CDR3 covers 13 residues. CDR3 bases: TGTGCTAGCAGCCCGTTACTAGGCAATGAGCAGTTCTTC. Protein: CASSPLLGNEQFF.

This chain's CDR3 is CASSRTPTGQYF. The CDR3 DNA follows: TGTGCCAGCAGCCGCACCCCGACGGGGCAGTACTTC. The rearrangement links TRBV27 to TRBJ2-7; no definite D call. Per germline, CDR1 MNHEY and CDR2 SMNVEV (reference sequence). The CDR3 is 12 amino acids. The V end lost 6 bases, the J end lost 9 bases, and 15 bases lay between the germline ends.

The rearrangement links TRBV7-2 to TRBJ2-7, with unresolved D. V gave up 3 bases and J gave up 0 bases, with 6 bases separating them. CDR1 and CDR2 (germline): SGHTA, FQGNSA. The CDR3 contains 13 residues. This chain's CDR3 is CASSLAYSYEQYF. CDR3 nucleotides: TGTGCCAGCAGCTTGGCCTACTCCTACGAGCAGTACTTC.

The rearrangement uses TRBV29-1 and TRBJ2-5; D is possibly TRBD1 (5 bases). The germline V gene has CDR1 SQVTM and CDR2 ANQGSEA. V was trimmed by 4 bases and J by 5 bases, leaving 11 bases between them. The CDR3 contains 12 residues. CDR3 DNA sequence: TGCAGCGTTGTGGGGCCGGAGGAGACCCAGTACTTC. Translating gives CSVVGPEETQYF.

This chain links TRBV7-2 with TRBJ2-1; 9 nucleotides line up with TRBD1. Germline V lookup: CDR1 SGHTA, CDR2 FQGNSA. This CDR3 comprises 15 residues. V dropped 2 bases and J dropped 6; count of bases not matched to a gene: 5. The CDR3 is CASSLMGQGSNEQFF. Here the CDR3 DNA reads TGTGCCAGCAGCTTAATGGGACAGGGCTCCAATGAGCAGTTCTTC.

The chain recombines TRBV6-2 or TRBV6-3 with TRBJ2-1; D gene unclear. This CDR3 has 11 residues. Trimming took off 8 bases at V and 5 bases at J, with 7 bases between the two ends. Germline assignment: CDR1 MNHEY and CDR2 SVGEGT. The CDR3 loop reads CASSVHNEQFF. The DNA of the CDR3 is TGTGCCAGCTCGGTACACAATGAGCAGTTCTTC.

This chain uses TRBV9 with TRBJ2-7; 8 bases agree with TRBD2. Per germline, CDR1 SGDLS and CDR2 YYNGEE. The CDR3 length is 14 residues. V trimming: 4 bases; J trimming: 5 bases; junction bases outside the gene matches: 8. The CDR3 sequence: CASSPFGGADEQYF. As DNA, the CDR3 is TGTGCCAGCAGCCCCTTCGGGGGGGCGGACGAGCAGTACTTC.